This TCR beta chain was documented in a study of beta chain bispecific antibodies for T cell cancers. Whole-study context: Healthy donor T cells cocultured with leukemia lines and bispecific antibodies. HPB-ALL carried surface TRBV5-5, while Jurkat carried TRBV12-3.

Study results and limitations: The leukemia cells, rather than normal T cells, gave most of the targeted TRBV signal.

Expansion lasted 3 days, with either anti-CD3 antibody OKT3 or CD3/CD28 beads. Each coculture: around 5 x 10^4 target cells, around 5 x 10^4 normal T cells, bispecific antibody. This clonotype has at least ten counts. Its antigen is undetermined. Clonotype quantities came from unique molecular identifier barcode counts. A single record per CDR3 protein comes from TCRdb applying MiXCR to the 5' RACE reads. The sample records approximately 20,000 distinct CDR3 sequences, approximately 2.4% being singletons. The CDR3 sequence is 12 residues long. Germline V gene lookup returns CDR1 SEHNR and CDR2 FQNEAQ (reference sequence). The V and J ends lost 5 bases and 9 bases respectively, with 11 bases between them.

Sequences were obtained from healthy donor T cells cultured with leukemia cells. This chain connects TRBV7-9 to TRBJ2-1; D gene unclear. This TCR was sampled from a human donor in good health. Some clones in this sample may be carry-over from other donors' samples. The CDR3, as DNA: TGTGCCAGCAGCCCCCTAGGTGGTGAGCAGTTCTTC. Protein sequence: CASSPLGGEQFF.